This record concerns one T cell receptor (beta chain) sequence. This record comes from a study of blood T cell repertoires in COVID-19. CDR3 size: 15 residues. Germline V gene sequence: CDR1 SGHDT, CDR2 YYEEEE. V lost 0 bases and J lost 0, with 9 bases in between. Data came from immunoSEQ multiplex PCR; TCRdb stores just in-frame clones and leaves some out. The sample lists approximately 81,000 clones; roughly four fifths were seen once. Sample: peripheral blood. This sequence joins TRBV5-6 and TRBJ1-1; no definite D call. The receptor's source is a human donor in a cohort sampled during active COVID-19. The CDR3 region has the DNA TGTGCCAGCAGCTTGGACGACTGGGTGAACACTGAAGCTTTCTTT. As protein: CASSLDDWVNTEAFF.